This paragraph reports one TCR beta chain. These data belong to a study of T cell changes during pregnancy in multiple sclerosis. Germline-derived CDR1 and CDR2 are SGHAT and FQNNGV. The CDR3 totals 19 residues. V dropped 2 bases and J dropped 4; count of bases not matched to a gene: 14. The method was immunoSEQ multiplex PCR; TCRdb's version includes in-frame clones alone and lacks a portion of them. Of approximately 38,000 clones in the sample, roughly 90% were seen once. The genes are TRBV11-2 and TRBJ2-2; 9 bases fit TRBD2. The source material was CD8+ T cells from peripheral blood mononuclear cells, sampled in the third trimester of pregnancy. This clonotype was sampled from a female donor with multiple sclerosis, enrolled in a pregnancy study. The CDR3 here is CASSLFVLAGVGSTGELFF. Written as DNA, the CDR3 is TGTGCCAGCAGCTTATTTGTTTTAGCGGGAGTAGGTAGCACCGGGGAGCTGTTTTTT.